This note documents a single T cell receptor beta chain sequence. This specimen comes from a study of blood T cell repertoires in COVID-19. The CDR3 contains 18 residues. The germline V gene encodes CDR1 LNHDA and CDR2 SQIVND (reference sequence). V dropped 3 bases and J dropped 0; count of bases not matched to a gene: 10. Method: immunoSEQ multiplex PCR; TCRdb's copy keeps in-frame clones and lacks some. The sample lists some 250,000 clones, roughly 89% seen once, with about 9.3% in the top ten. Ages ranged from about 18 to 89 years, with residence in more than 20 US areas. The source material was PBMCs or T cells enriched from blood (not recorded which). The TCR sequence derives from a man in his forties who had recovered from COVID-19. The chain recombines TRBV19 with TRBJ1-4; 7 bases line up with TRBD1. The CDR3 nucleotides are TGTGCCAGTAGTATTAGAGGGGACAGCCCTGCAACTAATGAAAAACTGTTTTTT. Its protein is CASSIRGDSPATNEKLFF.